This TCR beta chain was captured in a study of T cells after yellow fever vaccination. TCRdb redid the calling of the 5' RACE reads with MiXCR, one entry per CDR3 protein. Here the sample spans roughly 310,000 distinct CDR3 sequences, about 8.7% being singletons. V was clipped by 2 bases and J by 1 base; unmatched bases: 12. The CDR3 runs to 18 residues. CDR1 is SGHAT, CDR2 FQDESV, per germline (reference sequence). This clonotype was seen repeatedly, ten times or more. This chain connects TRBV11-1 to TRBJ2-7; 9 positions agree with TRBD1. The TCR comes from a man aged 18 to 29 who received the YFV17D yellow fever vaccine. The sample in question was PBMCs, obtained on the day of the first yellow fever vaccination. In DNA, the CDR3 is TGTGCCAGCAGCTTATCCTTCGCGAACAGGGGGCTTTCCTACGAGCAGTACTTC. Translation: CASSLSFANRGLSYEQYF. The full variable domain, its missing parts supplied by reference TRBV11-1 and TRBJ2-7, is EAEVAQSPRYKITEKSQAVAFWCDPISGHATLYWYRQILGQGPELLVQFQDESVVDDSQLPKDRFSAERLKGVDSTLKIQPAELGDSAMYLCASSLSFANRGLSYEQYFGPGTRLTVT.